Below, one TCR beta chain is given with its context. Its antigen is not identified. These data originate in a study of Tregs in tolerant kidney transplant recipients. The assay was immunoSEQ multiplex PCR, and TCRdb's table has in-frame clones only and misses some. This sample carries under 85,000 clones, roughly nine tenths of them seen once, and the ten largest clones take about 0.37%. Unmatched junction bases numbered 9, after V lost 5 bases and J lost 6 bases. The CDR3 sequence is 15 residues long. From germline, CDR1 is MDHEN and CDR2 SYDVKM. Study-level findings and limits: Antigen-driven expansion was suggested because donor-specific Tregs expanded more than all Tregs in tolerant patients. Activated donor B cell expansion appeared to reveal the most relevant donor-specific TCRbeta repertoire. The small number of patients limits these findings pending further validation.

This sequence originates from a human donor who received a combined kidney and bone marrow transplant. This specimen was CD4+ T cells from blood, taken before the transplant. The rearrangement links TRBV28 to TRBJ2-4; 8 positions match TRBD1. The DNA of the CDR3 is TGTGCCAGCAGTGCCCGGGACAGGCCGTTAAACATTCAGTACTTC. As protein: CASSARDRPLNIQYF.